One sample yielded the 10 T cell receptor beta chains listed below, sequenced in a study of blood T cell repertoires in COVID-19. Here immunoSEQ multiplex PCR was the method, and the copy in TCRdb shows in-frame clones only, minus some. The profile shows 150,000 to 200,000 clones, about 83% of them singletons. The specimen was peripheral blood. These receptors came from an older man who had recovered from COVID-19.

V usage is TRBV10-3 and J usage is TRBJ1-1; D call uncertain. The CDR3 covers 12 residues. The V and J ends lost 2 bases and 2 bases respectively, with 3 bases between them. Germline assignment: CDR1 ENHRY and CDR2 SYGVKD. CDR3 sequence: CAISELNTEAFF. CDR3 nucleotides: TGTGCCATCAGTGAGCTTAACACTGAAGCTTTCTTT.

This clone was seen a handful of times. This sequence joins TRBV5-1 and TRBJ1-2, with D possibly TRBD1 on 5 matching bases. The CDR3 has 15 residues. The germline V gene encodes CDR1 SGHRS and CDR2 YFSETQ. V was cut by 2 bases and J by 1 base, with 12 bases left in between. In DNA form, the CDR3 reads TGCGCCAGCAGCTTACAAGGGGTTGGTAACTATGGCTACACCTTC. This sequence encodes CASSLQGVGNYGYTF. The complete variable domain, with remaining parts taken from reference TRBV5-1 and TRBJ1-2, reads KAGVTQTPRYLIKTRGQQVTLSCSPISGHRSVSWYQQTPGQGLQFLFEYFSETQRNKGNFPGRFSGRQFSNSRSEMNVSTLELGDSALYLCASSLQGVGNYGYTFGSGTRLTVV.

V and J are TRBV5-1 and TRBJ1-2, with TRBD1 identical over 11 bases. Trimming took 6 bases from V and 4 from J; bases not matched to a gene: 8. Germline assignment: CDR1 SGHRS and CDR2 YFSETQ. CDR3 length equals 15 residues. The DNA for the CDR3 is TGCGCCAGCATCCTGGACAGGGGGCTCCTCTATGGCTACACCTTC. It translates to CASILDRGLLYGYTF.

The chain has TRBV7-2 and TRBJ2-1; possibly TRBD2 for D (6 bases). The V and J ends lost 0 bases and 2 bases respectively, with 11 bases between them. This CDR3 is built from 16 residues. Germline-derived CDR1 and CDR2 are SGHTA and FQGNSA. CDR3 sequence: CASSLATGDPYNEQFF. The CDR3 DNA sequence: TGTGCCAGCAGCTTAGCTACGGGGGACCCCTACAATGAGCAGTTCTTC.

The gene calls are TRBV5-6 and TRBJ1-2; unclear D gene. Germline V gene lookup returns CDR1 SGHDT and CDR2 YYEEEE. V gave up 4 bases and J gave up 8 bases, with 15 bases separating them. The CDR3 spans 13 residues. CDR3 bases: TGTGCCAGCAGCCCGGCGGGATTTCAAGGCTACACCTTC. Translated, it gives CASSPAGFQGYTF.

The V and J genes are TRBV7-2 and TRBJ2-1, with TRBD2 matching over 8 bases. In germline, CDR1 is SGHTA, CDR2 FQGNSA. The trim removed 5 bases at V and 10 bases at J, leaving 7 bases unmatched. This CDR3 has 13 amino acids. The CDR3 DNA reads TGTGCCAGCAGCCTAGGACTAGCTGACGAGCAGTTCTTC. As protein: CASSLGLADEQFF.

The rearrangement links TRBV10-3 to TRBJ2-3; the match to TRBD2 covers 7 bases. Germline CDR1 reads ENHRY; CDR2 reads SYGVKD. J lost 4 bases, V lost 0 bases, and 7 bases had no gene match. The CDR3 is 16 amino acids. The CDR3 DNA sequence: TGTGCCATCAGTGAGTCGAGGCGGGAGATCGCAGATACGCAGTATTTT. Translated, it gives CAISESRREIADTQYF.

V usage is TRBV10-3 and J usage is TRBJ2-7; no definite D call. Trimming removed 0 bases at V and 3 bases at J, with 6 bases between. The CDR3 covers 13 residues. Per the germline V gene, CDR1 is ENHRY and CDR2 is SYGVKD. CDR3 in DNA: TGTGCCATCAGTGAGTCGGCGGACTACGAGCAGTACTTC. It is translated as CAISESADYEQYF.

Comments on this clone: The junction differs from germline at one of its ends, possibly a read error. The V and J genes are TRBV19 and TRBJ2-5, with 7 bases fitting TRBD1. This CDR3 comprises 14 residues. The germline V gene encodes CDR1 LNHDA and CDR2 SQIVND (reference sequence). The CDR3, as DNA: TGTGCCGGTAGTGACAGGGTATCGGGCCAGACCCAGTACTTC. This sequence encodes CAGSDRVSGQTQYF.

The V call is TRBV2, the J call TRBJ2-5; D remains unclear. Per the germline V gene, CDR1 is SNHLY and CDR2 is FYNNEI. Trimming stripped 5 bases from V and 2 bases from J, with 12 bases between. CDR3 size: 14 residues. This chain's CDR3 is CASSQAGIQETQYF. The CDR3 DNA sequence: TGTGCCAGCAGTCAGGCAGGAATACAAGAGACCCAGTACTTC.